This T cell receptor (beta chain) was identified in a study of T cells in Graves' hyperthyroidism and ophthalmopathy. The overall study: Peripheral blood was acquired at first diagnosis, ahead of any therapy whatsoever. General observations from the study: Most clonotypes that expanded in the thyroid above 0.001 also showed up in blood.

Comment on this clonotype: What it binds is not known.

Graves' hyperthyroidism was deemed stable given no ophthalmopathy progression within 18 months. Diagnosis rested on symptoms, serum thyroxine and TRAb, thyroid ultrasound, and orbital computed tomography. RNA transcripts served as the template for amplifying TCR beta CDR3 regions. The HTBI primer set drove a first-round RT-PCR of the TCR CDR3. Via MiXCR, TCRdb re-called the multiplex PCR reads, giving one row per CDR3 protein. Of approximately 560,000 distinct CDR3 sequences in the sample, approximately 15% are singletons; the top ten hold less than 9.5%. This TCR was sampled from a woman in her 30s with Graves' hyperthyroidism. The sample comprised blood.

In DNA form, the CDR3 reads TGCAGTGCCCTAGAGGGGGCTAGCGGGAGAGGTGGGCAGTACTTC. Translated, it gives CSALEGASGRGGQYF. The chain recombines TRBV20-1 with TRBJ2-7, with 10 nucleotides matching TRBD2. Trimming cost V 6 bases and J 9 bases; bases outside gene matches: 17. The CDR3 contains 15 residues. The V gene's germline CDR1 is DFQATT and CDR2 SNEGSKA (reference sequence).